The 18 T cell receptor beta chains listed next were all sequenced from one sample in a study of cytomegalovirus exposure and HLA in healthy donors. This table comes from immunoSEQ multiplex PCR, and its TCRdb copy is limited to in-frame clones, with some not included. The sample shows approximately 100,000 clones, around nine tenths of them seen only once. Sequencing used PBMCs. Source of these receptors: a woman aged 18-30 years in good health and CMV-seronegative.

In its sample, this clone was seen once. The chain is built from TRBV30 and TRBJ1-1; D perhaps matches TRBD1 (5 bases). CDR1 and CDR2 from the germline V gene are GTSNPN and SVGIG (reference sequence). This CDR3 is 13 amino acids long. The V gene lost 2 bases and the J gene lost 4 bases, with 11 bases spanning the gap. CDR3 nucleotide sequence: TGTGCCTGGAGTACCGGGACTTTCACTGAAGCTTTCTTT. This translates into CAWSTGTFTEAFF.

The chain uses TRBV6-1 and TRBJ2-1, with TRBD2 matching over 9 bases. Trimming took 4 bases from V and 9 from J; bases not matched to a gene: 10. CDR1 and CDR2 (germline): MNHNS, SASEGT. The CDR3 length is 15 residues. In DNA, the CDR3 is TGTGCCAGCAGTGTTAGCGGGAGCATCGAAGGTGAGCAGTTCTTC. It is translated as CASSVSGSIEGEQFF.

This chain uses TRBV5-1 with TRBJ2-2; a possible D gene is TRBD2 (7 bases). Germline V gives CDR1 SGHRS, CDR2 YFSETQ. CDR3 length: 17 residues. Trimming removed 4 bases from V and 1 base from J, with 17 bases in between. The CDR3 sequence: CASSPWGGGLNTGELFF. In DNA, the CDR3 is TGCGCCAGCAGCCCGTGGGGCGGGGGCCTGAACACCGGGGAGCTGTTTTTT.

This chain connects TRBV19 to TRBJ2-3; D may be TRBD1 (6 bases). The CDR3 runs 15 residues. The germline gives CDR1 LNHDA, CDR2 SQIVND (reference sequence). V dropped 6 bases and J dropped 2 bases, with 15 bases sitting between them. In DNA, the CDR3 is TGTGCCAGTAGCTTCGACAGGAGCCACACAGATACGCAGTATTTT. This sequence encodes CASSFDRSHTDTQYF.

The chain carries TRBV9 and TRBJ1-6; D call uncertain. V lost 0 bases and J 8 bases, leaving 12 bases between the germline ends. This CDR3 region has 15 residues. Germline V gives CDR1 SGDLS, CDR2 YYNGEE. The CDR3 spells CASSVEPRGDSPLHF. The CDR3 nucleotides are TGTGCCAGCAGCGTAGAACCGCGGGGAGATTCACCCCTCCACTTT.

The V and J genes are TRBV6-4 and TRBJ2-3; 8 bases align to TRBD2. This CDR3 is 14 amino acids long. The ends lost 0 bases at V and 4 bases at J; junction bases unmatched: 0. Germline V gene data show CDR1 as MRHNA and CDR2 as SNTAGT. This CDR3 is CASSDSSGADTQYF. Here the CDR3 DNA reads TGTGCCAGCAGTGACTCTAGCGGGGCAGATACGCAGTATTTT.

V is TRBV15 and J is TRBJ2-7, with TRBD2 identical over 9 bases. The V gene end was trimmed by 1 base and the J gene end by 4 bases; junction bases not matched to a gene: 8. Germline V gene lookup returns CDR1 LNHNV and CDR2 YYDKDF (reference sequence). This CDR3 is 16 amino acids long. CDR3 in amino acids: CATSRVGSGRGYEQYF. The CDR3, as DNA: TGTGCCACCAGCAGAGTAGGTAGCGGGAGAGGTTACGAGCAGTACTTC.

The chain has TRBV18 and TRBJ2-5; 7 bases fit TRBD1. V gave up 2 bases and J gave up 1 base; unmatched junction bases: 1. CDR1 is KGHSH and CDR2 is LQKENI in the germline V gene. The CDR3 totals 14 residues. CDR3: CASSPGTAQETQYF. The CDR3 DNA reads as TGTGCCAGCTCACCAGGGACAGCCCAAGAGACCCAGTACTTC.

This clone occurred once. The chain is built from TRBV29-1 and TRBJ1-3; D is undetermined. Trimming removed 1 base from V and 0 bases from J, with 10 bases in between. This CDR3 has 15 amino acids. Germline V gene lookup returns CDR1 SQVTM and CDR2 ANQGSEA. CDR3 in DNA: TGCAGCGTTGAAGGAAAACACAACTCTGGAAACACCATATATTTT. It yields the protein CSVEGKHNSGNTIYF.

The rearrangement uses TRBV5-1 and TRBJ1-3; weak D call: TRBD1 (6 bases). Looked up from germline, CDR1 is SGHRS and CDR2 is YFSETQ. Deletions cut 5 bases from V and 4 bases from J, with 13 bases between. The CDR3 has 14 residues. CDR3 DNA sequence: TGCGCCAGCAGGGACGGGACACAAGGAAACACCATATATTTT. Translating gives CASRDGTQGNTIYF.

The V gene is TRBV6-1, the J gene TRBJ1-1; the match to TRBD1 covers 7 bases. Germline assignment: CDR1 MNHNS and CDR2 SASEGT. This CDR3 contains 14 residues. The V and J ends lost 6 bases and 1 base, in that order; junction bases with no gene match: 5. CDR3 bases: TGTGCCAGCAGGAGGGGACAGCCGAACACTGAAGCTTTCTTT. Residues: CASRRGQPNTEAFF.

The chain uses TRBV28 and TRBJ1-5, with D perhaps TRBD1 (5 bases). Germline CDR1 is MDHEN and CDR2 is SYDVKM. The CDR3 contains 15 residues. V was shortened by 5 bases and J by 4 bases, with 15 bases between the two germline ends. This CDR3 is CASSNRYRLNQPQHF. Written as DNA, the CDR3 is TGTGCCAGCAGTAATCGATACAGGTTAAATCAGCCCCAGCATTTT.

The V and J genes are TRBV18 and TRBJ1-1, with a weak D call TRBD1 (5 bases). CDR1 is KGHSH, CDR2 LQKENI, per germline. Trimming pared 2 bases from V and 4 bases from J, leaving 8 bases between. CDR3 size: 13 residues. CDR3 protein: CASSPGALTEAFF. DNA of the CDR3: TGTGCCAGCTCACCAGGGGCACTCACTGAAGCTTTCTTT.

The J gene is TRBJ1-4, the V gene TRBV2; no firm D call. Looked up from germline, CDR1 is SNHLY and CDR2 is FYNNEI. The CDR3 spans 14 residues. Trimming pared 2 bases from V and 4 bases from J, leaving 8 bases between. Here the CDR3 reads CASSERVLNEKLFF. The DNA of the CDR3 is TGTGCCAGCAGTGAACGGGTTCTTAATGAAAAACTGTTTTTT.

The chain employs TRBV19 and TRBJ2-7; unclear D gene. The CDR3 length is 14 residues. Per the germline V gene, CDR1 is LNHDA and CDR2 is SQIVND (reference sequence). V was clipped by 7 bases and J by 2 bases, with 15 bases between them. The CDR3 loop reads CASKRLGSTYEQYF. The CDR3 DNA follows: TGTGCCAGTAAAAGATTGGGCTCGACCTACGAGCAGTACTTC.

This chain uses TRBV7-2 with TRBJ2-1; 13 bases are shared with TRBD2. The CDR3 is 16 amino acids. The ends lost 4 bases at V and 9 bases at J; junction bases unmatched: 9. The germline CDR1 and CDR2 sequences are SGHTA and FQGNSA. CDR3 in amino acids: CASSYGGLAGMVEQFF. CDR3 coding DNA: TGTGCCAGCAGCTACGGGGGACTAGCGGGAATGGTTGAGCAGTTCTTC.

The chain combines TRBV19 with TRBJ1-1; the D is unclear. This CDR3 contains 11 residues. V shed 5 bases and J shed 3 bases, with 4 bases lying between them. CDR1 LNHDA and CDR2 SQIVND come from the germline V gene (reference sequence). The CDR3 DNA reads as TGTGCCAGTAGTTTCTACACTGAAGCTTTCTTT. As protein: CASSFYTEAFF.

The chain couples TRBV27 to TRBJ1-1, with a tentative D call TRBD1 (6 bases). V lost 0 bases to trimming and J lost 0 bases, with 17 bases between them. The CDR3 loop spans 18 amino acids. The germline V gene encodes CDR1 MNHEY and CDR2 SMNVEV (reference sequence). The CDR3 sequence: CASSLSVGAVRVNTEAFF. The CDR3 region has the DNA TGTGCCAGCAGTTTATCGGTGGGGGCAGTTCGTGTGAACACTGAAGCTTTCTTT.